These 9 T cell receptor beta chains share one sample of origin, sequenced in a study of CD8 T cells in ankylosing spondylitis. TCRdb reanalysed the 5' RACE reads using MiXCR and keeps one entry per CDR3 protein. The sample lists approximately 250,000 distinct CDR3 sequences, 8% to 10% seen once, with 4% to 5.5% in the top ten. The sample was blood, either unsorted or a sorted T cell fraction (not recorded which). Receptor source: a female donor with ankylosing spondylitis or in good health (not recorded which).

The table lists this clonotype with many counts. This chain connects TRBV3-1 to TRBJ2-5, with 8 bases lining up with TRBD2. The V gene's germline CDR1 is LGHDT and CDR2 YNNKEL (reference sequence). The CDR3 length is 18 residues. J was trimmed by 0 bases and V by 0 bases; bases with no gene match: 9. CDR3 region: CASSQDRGGRRYQETQYF. The CDR3 nucleotides are TGTGCCAGCAGCCAAGATCGGGGGGGAAGGCGCTACCAAGAGACCCAGTACTTC.

This clonotype was seen more than once but under ten times. The genes are TRBV20-1 and TRBJ2-1; 8 bases match TRBD2. V shed 2 bases and J 1 base; nucleotides not matched to a gene: 7. The germline V gene has CDR1 DFQATT and CDR2 SNEGSKA (reference sequence). The CDR3 spans 16 residues. The CDR3 sequence: CSARPTSAASYNEQFF. The CDR3 DNA sequence: TGCAGTGCTAGACCGACTAGCGCGGCATCCTACAATGAGCAGTTCTTC.

In its sample, this clonotype was seen many times. CDR3 sequence reads: CATSDRTSGGSEQFF. The CDR3 nucleotides read TGTGCCACCAGTGACAGGACTAGCGGGGGGTCGGAGCAGTTCTTC. V is TRBV24-1 and J is TRBJ2-1, with 14 bases aligning to TRBD2. Germline V gives CDR1 KGHDR, CDR2 SFDVKD. There are 15 residues in the CDR3. V dropped 4 bases and J dropped 10; count of bases not matched to a gene: 5.

The chain carries TRBV7-9 and TRBJ2-7, with TRBD1 matching 11 bases. V lost 5 bases and J lost 4; bases outside the gene matches: 7. Germline assignment: CDR1 SEHNR and CDR2 FQNEAQ (reference sequence). This CDR3 is built from 15 residues. CDR3 coding DNA: TGTGCCAGCAGCGAGACCGGGACAGGGGGTTACGAGCAGTACTTC. This codes for CASSETGTGGYEQYF.

This clonotype was observed a handful of times. This chain joins TRBV11-2 and TRBJ2-7; 7 nucleotides align to TRBD2. The ends lost 2 bases at V and 1 base at J; junction bases unmatched: 5. The CDR3 is 15 amino acids. Germline CDR1 is SGHAT and CDR2 is FQNNGV. The CDR3 DNA sequence: TGTGCCAGCAGCTTATATGGGGGAGGGTCCTACGAGCAGTACTTC. Protein: CASSLYGGGSYEQYF.

In this sample, this clonotype turned up many times. The rearrangement joins TRBV10-3 to TRBJ1-5; TRBD1 might be the D (6 bases). Germline-derived CDR1 and CDR2 are ENHRY and SYGVKD. The CDR3 sequence is 14 residues long. Deletions cut 11 bases from V and 4 bases from J, with 18 bases between. In nucleotides, the CDR3 is TGTGCCTCCTCGCCGGGACAAGAAAATCAGCCCCAGCATTTT. This sequence encodes CASSPGQENQPQHF.

This clonotype was observed many times. The chain combines TRBV12-3 or TRBV12-4 with TRBJ1-1; D unclear. This CDR3 contains 13 residues. Deletions cut 5 bases from V and 4 bases from J, with 11 bases between. CDR3 coding DNA: TGTGCCAGCAGTGTCCCCCGAGGCACTGAAGCTTTCTTT. This translates into CASSVPRGTEAFF.

Ten or more counts support this clonotype. The chain couples TRBV28 to TRBJ1-2; unclear D gene. Germline values: CDR1 MDHEN, CDR2 SYDVKM. V lost 4 bases and J 0 bases, leaving 18 bases between the germline ends. This CDR3 has 17 residues. In nucleotides, the CDR3 is TGTGCCAGCAGTTCCTACTCCCCCGGAGGAGCTAACTATGGCTACACCTTC. This translates into CASSSYSPGGANYGYTF.

This clonotype showed up just a few times. A read error may account for a junction end that differs from germline. V usage is TRBV7-2 and J usage is TRBJ2-1; 13 nucleotides match TRBD2. Germline loops: CDR1 SGHTA, CDR2 FQGNSA. The length of the CDR3 is 15 residues. The CDR3 reads CASSLRGLAGTRQVF. The DNA for the CDR3 is TGTGCCAGCAGCTTAAGGGGACTAGCGGGGACGCGTCAGGTCTTC.